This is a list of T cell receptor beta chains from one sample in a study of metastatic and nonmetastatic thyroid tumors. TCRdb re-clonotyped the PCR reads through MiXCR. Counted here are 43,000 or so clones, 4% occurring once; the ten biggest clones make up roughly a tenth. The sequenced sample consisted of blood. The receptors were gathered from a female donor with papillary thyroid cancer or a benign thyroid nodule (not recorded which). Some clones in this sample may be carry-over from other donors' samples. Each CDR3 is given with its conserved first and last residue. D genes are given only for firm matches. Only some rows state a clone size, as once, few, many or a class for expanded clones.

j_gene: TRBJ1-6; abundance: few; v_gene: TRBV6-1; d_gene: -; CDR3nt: TGTGCCAGCAACCCAAGTGGGGTAGCCGATAATTCACCCCTCCACTTT; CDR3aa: CASNPSGVADNSPLHF
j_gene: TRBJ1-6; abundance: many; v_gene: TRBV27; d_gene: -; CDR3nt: TGTGCCAGCAGTTTAATAAGGGGGGGGGGGGCGAGACCCGATAATTCACCCCTCCACTTT; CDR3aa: CASSLIRGGGARPDNSPLHF
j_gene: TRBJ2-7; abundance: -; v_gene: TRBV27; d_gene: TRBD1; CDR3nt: TGTGCCAGCAGTTCCTCCGGACAGGGGGCGGGCGAGCAGTACTTC; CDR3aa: CASSSSGQGAGEQYF
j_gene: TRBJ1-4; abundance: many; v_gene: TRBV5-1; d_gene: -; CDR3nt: TGCGCCAGCAGCTTGTTACCTGCAACTAATGAAAAACTGTTTTTT; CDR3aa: CASSLLPATNEKLFF
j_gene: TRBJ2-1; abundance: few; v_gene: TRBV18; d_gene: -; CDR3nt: TGTGCCAGCTCACCGATGGACTCCTACAATGAGCAGTTCTTC; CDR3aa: CASSPMDSYNEQFF
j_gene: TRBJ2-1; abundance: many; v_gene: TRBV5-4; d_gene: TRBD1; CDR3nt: TGTGCCAGCAGCTTGCGCGGGACAGGGGATGATGAGCAGTTCTTC; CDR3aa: CASSLRGTGDDEQFF
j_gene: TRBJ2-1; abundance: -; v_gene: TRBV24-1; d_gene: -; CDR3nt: TGTGCCATCAGTGACCACGTAGACGGGTCCTACAATGAGCAGTTCTTC; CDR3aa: CAISDHVDGSYNEQFF
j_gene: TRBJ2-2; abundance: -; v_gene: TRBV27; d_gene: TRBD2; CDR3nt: TGTGCCAGCAGTTTAATAGCGGGAGGGTCGAACACCGGGGAGCTGTTTTTT; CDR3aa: CASSLIAGGSNTGELFF
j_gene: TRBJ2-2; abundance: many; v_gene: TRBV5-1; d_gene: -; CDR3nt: TGCGCCAGCAGCTCTCGGACTTGGAACACCGGGGAGCTGTTTTTT; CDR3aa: CASSSRTWNTGELFF
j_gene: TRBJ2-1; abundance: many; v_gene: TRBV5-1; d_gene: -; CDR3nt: TGCGCCAGCAGCTTGGTTGCGGATAGCTCCTACAATGAGCAGTTCTTC; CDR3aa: CASSLVADSSYNEQFF
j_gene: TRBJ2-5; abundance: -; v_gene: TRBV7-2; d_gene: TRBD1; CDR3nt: TGTGCCAGCAGCTTATATAGGGACAGGGTTGAGACCCAGTACTTC; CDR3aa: CASSLYRDRVETQYF
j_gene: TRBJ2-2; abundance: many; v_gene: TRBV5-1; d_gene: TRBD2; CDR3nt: TGCGCCAGCAGCCCCGGGACTAGCGGGACCGGGGAGCTGTTTTTT; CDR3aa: CASSPGTSGTGELFF
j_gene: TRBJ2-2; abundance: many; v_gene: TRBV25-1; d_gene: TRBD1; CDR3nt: TGTGCCAGCAGTGAACCCGGGACAGGTACCGGGGAGCTGTTTTTT; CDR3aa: CASSEPGTGTGELFF
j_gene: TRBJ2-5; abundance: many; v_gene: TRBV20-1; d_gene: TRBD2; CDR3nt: TGCAGTGCTAGGGGTGGAGATGGACTAGCGGCCCCCTACCAAGAGACCCAGTACTTC; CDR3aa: CSARGGDGLAAPYQETQYF
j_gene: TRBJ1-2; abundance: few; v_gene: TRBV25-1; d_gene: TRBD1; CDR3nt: TGTGAAAGCAGTGACTACCCAGGTGCAGGGGGTAGCTACACCTTC; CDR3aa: CESSDYPGAGGSYTF
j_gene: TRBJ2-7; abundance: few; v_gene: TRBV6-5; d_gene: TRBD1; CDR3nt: TGTGCCAGCAGTTGGGGGACAGGGAGCATCTACGAGCAGTACTTC; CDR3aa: CASSWGTGSIYEQYF
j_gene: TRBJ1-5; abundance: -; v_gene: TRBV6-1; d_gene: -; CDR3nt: TGTGCCAGCAACGGCAGGAGCACCCTTAGCAAGCAGCCCCAGCATTTT; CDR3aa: CASNGRSTLSKQPQHF
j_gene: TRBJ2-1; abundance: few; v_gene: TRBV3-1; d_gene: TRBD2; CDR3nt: TGTGCCAGCAGCCGGGGTAGCGGGACTTCCTACAATGAGCAGTTCTTC; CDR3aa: CASSRGSGTSYNEQFF
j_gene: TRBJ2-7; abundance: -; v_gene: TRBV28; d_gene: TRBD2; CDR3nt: TGTGCCAGCCGCGGGGGTACCTACGAGCAGTACTTC; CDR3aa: CASRGGTYEQYF
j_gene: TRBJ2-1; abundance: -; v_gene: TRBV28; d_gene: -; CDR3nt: TGTGCCAGCAGTCCGCGGGGCGGGGAGAGCAATGAGCAGTTCTTC; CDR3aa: CASSPRGGESNEQFF
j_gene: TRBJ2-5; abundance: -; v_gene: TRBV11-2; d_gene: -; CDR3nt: TGTGCCAGCAGCCTAGAGCGAAAAGAGACCCAGTACTTC; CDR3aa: CASSLERKETQYF
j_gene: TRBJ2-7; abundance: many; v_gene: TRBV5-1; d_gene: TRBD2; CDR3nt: TGCGCCAGCAGCTCCGGGACTAGACCTGCCTACGAGCAGTACTTC; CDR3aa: CASSSGTRPAYEQYF
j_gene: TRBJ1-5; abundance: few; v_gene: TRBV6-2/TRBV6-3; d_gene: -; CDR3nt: TGTGCCAGCAGTGCTTACTGGGAGGGTAATCAGCCCCAGCATTTT; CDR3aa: CASSAYWEGNQPQHF
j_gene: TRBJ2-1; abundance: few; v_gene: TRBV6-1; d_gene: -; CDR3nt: TGTGCCCCTTCCAAACGGGAACGGCGGAATGAGCAGTTCTTC; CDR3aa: CAPSKRERRNEQFF
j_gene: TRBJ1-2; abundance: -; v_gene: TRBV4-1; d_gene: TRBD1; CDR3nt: TGCGCCAGCAGCCGCGGGACAGGGGGCTATGGCTACACCTTC; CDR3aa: CASSRGTGGYGYTF
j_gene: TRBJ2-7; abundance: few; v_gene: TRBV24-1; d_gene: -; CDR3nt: TGTGCCACCAGTGATCCACCGGGCCCTCAGTACTTC; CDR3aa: CATSDPPGPQYF
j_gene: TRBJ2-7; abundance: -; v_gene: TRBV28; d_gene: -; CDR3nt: TGTGCCAGCAGTTTCCCAACTCGGGACTCCTACGAGCAGTACTTC; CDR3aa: CASSFPTRDSYEQYF
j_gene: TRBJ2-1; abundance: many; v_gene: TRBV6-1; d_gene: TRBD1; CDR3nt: TGTGCCAGCAGGTACGACAGGGGGCAGTTCAGTGAGCAGTTCTTC; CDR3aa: CASRYDRGQFSEQFF
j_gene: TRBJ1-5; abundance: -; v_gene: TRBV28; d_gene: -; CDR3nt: TGTGCCAGCATAGGGGTTGGCAATCAGCCCCAGCATTTT; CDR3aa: CASIGVGNQPQHF
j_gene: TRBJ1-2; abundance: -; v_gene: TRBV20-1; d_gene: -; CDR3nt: TGCAGTGCTAGAGGGGACCCAGGAGAATATGGCTACACCTTC; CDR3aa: CSARGDPGEYGYTF
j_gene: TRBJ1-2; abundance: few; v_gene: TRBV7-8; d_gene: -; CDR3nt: -; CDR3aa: CASSPWGQGNYGHTF
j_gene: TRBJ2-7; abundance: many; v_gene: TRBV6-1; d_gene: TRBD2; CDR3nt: TGTGCCAGCAGTGAATATCTTCTAGCGGGAGACTACGAGCAGTGCTTC; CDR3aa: CASSEYLLAGDYEQCF
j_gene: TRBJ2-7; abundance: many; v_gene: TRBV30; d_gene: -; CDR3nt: TGTGCCTGCCGGGACGGGAACTCCTACGAGCAGTACTTC; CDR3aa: CACRDGNSYEQYF
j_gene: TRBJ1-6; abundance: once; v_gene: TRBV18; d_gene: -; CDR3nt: TGTGCCAGCTCACCCCCAGATCCAAGAGATTCACCCCTCCACTTT; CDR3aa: CASSPPDPRDSPLHF
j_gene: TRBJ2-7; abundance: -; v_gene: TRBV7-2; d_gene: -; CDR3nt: TGTGCCAGCAGCTTGATCGGGACTCCGACCTACGAGCAGTACTTC; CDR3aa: CASSLIGTPTYEQYF
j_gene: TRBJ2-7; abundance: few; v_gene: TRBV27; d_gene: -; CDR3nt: TGTGCCAGCAGTTCCCTACTCCTGAGGGAAGCGTACGAGCAGTACTTC; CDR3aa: CASSSLLLREAYEQYF
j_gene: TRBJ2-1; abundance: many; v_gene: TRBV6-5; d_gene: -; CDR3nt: TGTGCCAGCAGTTACTCATCAGCCTGGGAGAGCTCCTACAATGAGCAGTTCTTC; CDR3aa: CASSYSSAWESSYNEQFF
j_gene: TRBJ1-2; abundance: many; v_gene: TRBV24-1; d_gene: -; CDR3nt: TGTGCCACCAGTGATGGGGGGTATGGCTACACCTTC; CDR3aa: CATSDGGYGYTF
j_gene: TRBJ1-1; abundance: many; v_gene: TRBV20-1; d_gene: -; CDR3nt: TGCAGTGCTAGAGGAGGAGGGGTGGGCACTGAAGCTTTCTTT; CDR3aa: CSARGGGVGTEAFF
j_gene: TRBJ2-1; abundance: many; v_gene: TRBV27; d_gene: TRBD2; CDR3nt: TGTGCCAGCAGTTCCATACAAGCGGGAATGCCGTACAATGAGCAGTTCTTC; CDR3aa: CASSSIQAGMPYNEQFF
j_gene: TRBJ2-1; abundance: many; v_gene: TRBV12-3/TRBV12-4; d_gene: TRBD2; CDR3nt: TGTGCCAGCAGCCCCGCCCGAGGGACTAGCGGTTACAATGAGCAGTTCTTC; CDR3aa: CASSPARGTSGYNEQFF
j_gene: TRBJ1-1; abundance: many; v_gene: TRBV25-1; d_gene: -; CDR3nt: TGTGCCAGCAGTGAGCCTGTTTCCGCAGGGGCGGTCACTGAAGCTTTCTTT; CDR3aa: CASSEPVSAGAVTEAFF